The 19 T cell receptor beta chains listed next were all sequenced from one sample in a study of blood T cell repertoires in COVID-19. The assay was immunoSEQ multiplex PCR, and TCRdb's table has in-frame clones only and misses some. The repertoire includes around 250,000 clones, 91% of them detected once, and 1.2% sits in the top ten. The sample was PBMCs or T cells enriched from blood (not recorded which). Receptor source: a human donor in a cohort exposed to, infected with or recovered from COVID-19 (not recorded which). The donor label of this sample is uncertain.

The chain has TRBV2 and TRBJ2-1; a weak D match, TRBD1 (6 bases). The V end lost 6 bases, the J end lost 9 bases, and 12 bases lay between the germline ends. The CDR3 totals 12 residues. Per the germline V gene, CDR1 is SNHLY and CDR2 is FYNNEI. The CDR3 DNA sequence: TGTGCCAGCAGAGCCACCAGGGGTGAGCAGTTCTTC. As protein: CASRATRGEQFF.

CDR3 in DNA: TGTGCCAGCCGGAGGGACAGCCCCTACGAGCAGTACTTC. It codes for CASRRDSPYEQYF. This chain connects TRBV6-5 to TRBJ2-7; D possibly corresponds to TRBD1 (7 bases). This CDR3 region has 13 residues. Germline V gene sequence: CDR1 MNHEY, CDR2 SVGAGI. The germline V and J ends were trimmed by 8 bases and 2 bases, with 13 bases remaining between them.

The chain combines TRBV9 with TRBJ1-5; perhaps TRBD1 as D (5 bases). The V end was cut by 3 bases, the J end by 4 bases, with 8 bases between. The length of the CDR3 is 13 residues. Germline V gene data show CDR1 as SGDLS and CDR2 as YYNGEE. The CDR3 nucleotides are TGTGCCAGCAGCGCAGGGAAAAATCAGCCCCAGCATTTT. This codes for CASSAGKNQPQHF. The full variable domain, its missing parts supplied by reference TRBV9 and TRBJ1-5, is DSGVTQTPKHLITATGQRVTLRCSPRSGDLSVYWYQQSLDQGLQFLIQYYNGEERAKGNILERFSAQQFPDLHSELNLSSLELGDSALYFCASSAGKNQPQHFGDGTRLSIL.

CDR3 DNA sequence: TGCGCCAGCAGCTTGGAGGACTGGGACTATGGCTACACCTTC. Translation: CASSLEDWDYGYTF. The rearrangement uses TRBV5-1 and TRBJ1-2; D remains unclear. CDR1 is SGHRS, CDR2 YFSETQ, per germline. The CDR3 has 14 amino acids. V was clipped by 0 bases and J by 3 bases, with 9 bases between them.

This sequence joins TRBV2 and TRBJ2-5; D is perhaps TRBD2 (6 bases). Germline V lookup: CDR1 SNHLY, CDR2 FYNNEI. V lost 3 bases and J lost 5, with 16 bases in between. CDR3 size: 15 residues. The chain's CDR3 is CASSDRGWYAETQYF. CDR3 bases: TGTGCCAGCAGTGACCGGGGGTGGTATGCGGAGACCCAGTACTTC.

The chain is built from TRBV6-2 or TRBV6-3 and TRBJ1-1, with TRBD1 as a possible D gene (5 bases). The V gene's germline CDR1 is MNHEY and CDR2 SVGEGT. The CDR3 contains 13 residues. Trimming took 5 bases from V and 7 from J, leaving 14 bases between them. CDR3 amino acids: CASSVHITGEAFF. CDR3 DNA: TGTGCCAGCAGTGTACACATAACAGGTGAAGCTTTCTTT.

The genes are TRBV7-2 and TRBJ1-2; TRBD1 agrees at 7 bases. The CDR3 runs 14 residues. Trimming removed 1 base from V and 6 bases from J; junction bases left unmatched: 5. The germline V gene encodes CDR1 SGHTA and CDR2 FQGNSA. The DNA for the CDR3 is TGTGCCAGCAGCTTAGAGACAGGGCCGGATGGCTACACCTTC. It codes for CASSLETGPDGYTF.

This clone was seen once. CDR3 DNA sequence: TGTGCCATCAGTGGATGGGGCCAGGGGTACGAGCAGTACTTC. This encodes CAISGWGQGYEQYF. This chain uses TRBV10-3 with TRBJ2-7, with D tentatively TRBD1 (6 bases). Germline V gene data show CDR1 as ENHRY and CDR2 as SYGVKD. With 4 bases removed from V and 4 bases from J, the gap between germline ends came to 14 bases. The CDR3 consists of 14 residues.

This chain uses TRBV5-6 with TRBJ2-1, with TRBD2 matching over 12 bases. The CDR3 loop spans 18 amino acids. V lost 3 bases and J lost 0; bases outside the gene matches: 7. Germline CDR1 and CDR2: SGHDT and YYEEEE. The CDR3 nucleotides read TGTGCCAGCAGCTGGGGCGGACTAGCGGGGAGCTCCTACAATGAGCAGTTCTTC. Encoded protein: CASSWGGLAGSSYNEQFF.

This chain connects TRBV18 to TRBJ1-1; 9 nucleotides align to TRBD1. CDR1 is KGHSH and CDR2 is LQKENI in the germline V gene. This CDR3 has 14 residues. With 5 bases clipped from V and 10 bases from J, the junction kept 11 bases outside the gene matches. CDR3 region: CASSETGQGIGAFF. The CDR3 coding sequence is TGTGCCAGCTCAGAAACGGGACAGGGCATAGGAGCTTTCTTT.

The V and J genes are TRBV5-1 and TRBJ2-5; D remains ambiguous. This CDR3 spans 12 amino acids. Germline lookup yields CDR1 SGHRS and CDR2 YFSETQ. The V end lost 7 bases, the J end lost 4 bases, and 11 bases lay between the germline ends. DNA for the CDR3: TGCGCCAGCTCTCACGAGGTAGAGACCCAGTACTTC. It codes for CASSHEVETQYF.

The rearrangement joins TRBV19 to TRBJ1-2; no clear D. Germline CDR1 reads LNHDA; CDR2 reads SQIVND (reference sequence). The CDR3 is 13 amino acids. With 0 bases removed from V and 8 bases from J, the gap between germline ends came to 10 bases. The CDR3 loop is CASSIETRGGYTF. For the CDR3, the DNA is TGTGCCAGTAGTATAGAGACGCGAGGCGGCTACACCTTC.

The genes are TRBV28 and TRBJ1-5; weak D call: TRBD1 (6 bases). Germline V gene data show CDR1 as MDHEN and CDR2 as SYDVKM. This CDR3 is 14 amino acids long. Between the trimmed V and J ends, which lost 6 bases and 2 bases, there was a span of 11 bases. This chain's CDR3 is CASRPWTGNQPQHF. The CDR3 DNA sequence: TGTGCCAGCAGACCGTGGACAGGCAATCAGCCCCAGCATTTT.

The chain carries TRBV2 and TRBJ1-2; 8 bases align to TRBD1. There are 15 residues in the CDR3. Germline trimming cut 5 bases from V and 3 bases from J; bases unmatched to any gene: 8. Germline V gene data show CDR1 as SNHLY and CDR2 as FYNNEI. The CDR3: CASSQTGQGYYGYTF. CDR3 coding DNA: TGTGCCAGCAGTCAGACTGGACAGGGCTACTATGGCTACACCTTC.

The chain combines TRBV10-3 with TRBJ1-1; 8 nucleotides agree with TRBD1. The CDR3 length is 15 residues. With 2 bases clipped from V and 4 bases from J, the junction kept 6 bases outside the gene matches. Looked up from germline, CDR1 is ENHRY and CDR2 is SYGVKD. This CDR3 is CAISEPGTGGTEAFF. For the CDR3, the DNA is TGTGCCATCAGTGAGCCCGGGACAGGCGGCACTGAAGCTTTCTTT.

The rearrangement uses TRBV19 and TRBJ1-1; the D gene is possibly TRBD1 (5 bases). The CDR3 has 18 residues. The V and J ends lost 3 bases and 3 bases respectively, with 23 bases between them. The V gene's germline CDR1 is LNHDA and CDR2 SQIVND (reference sequence). CDR3 sequence reads: CASSMIFAAGNTDTEAFF. CDR3 nucleotides: TGTGCCAGTAGTATGATTTTTGCGGCAGGGAATACGGACACTGAAGCTTTCTTT.

The V and J genes are TRBV3-1 (or the pseudogene TRBV3-2) and TRBJ1-1, with D unresolved. The V end lost 7 bases, the J end lost 1 base, and 13 bases lay between the germline ends. The CDR3 runs to 14 residues. Germline-derived CDR1 and CDR2 are LGHDT and YNNKEL (reference sequence). CDR3 DNA sequence: TGTGCCAGCACCCCCGTGGGAGGGAACACTGAAGCTTTCTTT. This sequence encodes CASTPVGGNTEAFF.

V usage is TRBV30 and J usage is TRBJ1-2, with 8 bases fitting TRBD1. V was clipped by 8 bases and J by 4 bases; unmatched bases: 6. In germline, CDR1 is GTSNPN, CDR2 SVGIG (reference sequence). This CDR3 spans 12 amino acids. The chain's CDR3 is CAAPGTGYGYTF. The CDR3 DNA follows: TGTGCCGCCCCCGGGACAGGCTATGGCTACACCTTC.

The chain combines TRBV19 with TRBJ1-4; 8 positions agree with TRBD1. The junction had 11 bases not matched to a gene; V was cut back by 9 bases and J by 8 bases. CDR3 length: 14 residues. The germline gives CDR1 LNHDA, CDR2 SQIVND (reference sequence). CDR3 amino acids: CASRDRLVYEKLFF. CDR3 nucleotides: TGTGCCAGCAGGGACAGGCTGGTTTACGAAAAACTGTTTTTT.